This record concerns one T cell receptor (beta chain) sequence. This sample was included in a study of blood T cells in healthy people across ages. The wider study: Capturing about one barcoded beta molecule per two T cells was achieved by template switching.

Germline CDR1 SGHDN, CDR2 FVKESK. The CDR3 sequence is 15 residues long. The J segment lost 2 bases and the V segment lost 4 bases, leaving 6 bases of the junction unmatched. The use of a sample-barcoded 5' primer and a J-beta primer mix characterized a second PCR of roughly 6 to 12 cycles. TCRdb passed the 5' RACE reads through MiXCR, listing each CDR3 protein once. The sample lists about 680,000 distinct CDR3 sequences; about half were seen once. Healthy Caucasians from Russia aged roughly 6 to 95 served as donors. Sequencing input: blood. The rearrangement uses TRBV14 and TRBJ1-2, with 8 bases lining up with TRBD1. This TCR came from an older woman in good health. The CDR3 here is CASSLRTGPNYGYTF. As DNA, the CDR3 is TGTGCCAGCAGCCTTAGGACAGGGCCCAACTATGGCTACACCTTC.